This T cell receptor beta chain comes out of a study of T-cell memory formation after mild COVID-19. Turning to the study itself: TCR clusters showed largely donor specificity. Broader study findings: Clones contracting day 15 to 85 were balanced CD4/CD8; later expanders leaned CD4+. Detection of some responders pre-infection suggested pre-existing cross-reactive memory T cells participated.

TCRdb analysed the 5' RACE reads with MiXCR anew, one entry per CDR3 protein. The sample consists of about 270,000 distinct CDR3 sequences, roughly 15% of them appearing once. Trimming stripped 0 bases from V and 0 bases from J, with 12 bases between. CDR1 and CDR2 from the germline V gene are SGDLS and YYNGEE. The length of the CDR3 is 16 residues. This clonotype came up a few times. Its antigen is unknown. What was sequenced was PBMCs or a T cell subset sorted from them (not recorded which). The TCR sequence derives from a man in his late teens or twenties who had mild COVID-19 (a few samples of this study predate the infection). Cell type and time point are not known. V and J are TRBV9 and TRBJ2-5; D tentatively fits TRBD1 or TRBD2 (5 bases each). CDR3 nucleotides: TGTGCCAGCAGCGTAGGGGGGACGGATCACCAAGAGACCCAGTACTTC. Translated: CASSVGGTDHQETQYF.